The rows below give T cell receptor beta chains drawn from one sample of a study of CD8 T cells in Susac syndrome. Each CDR3 protein gets one entry after TCRdb re-called the immunoSEQ multiplex PCR reads with MiXCR. Of fewer than 150,000 distinct CDR3 sequences detected, nearly 95% appear once; the ten largest clones hold more than 0.095%. Material: CD4+ T cells from PBMCs. All receptors come from a human donor in good health. Each CDR3 is given with its conserved first and last residue. A D gene is named only where the DNA matches it firmly. The size entry is marked missing in some rows and otherwise reads once, few, many or a size class.

d_call clone_size j_call v_call cdr3_nt cdr3_aa
. . TRBJ2-7 TRBV4-1 TGCGCCAGCAGCCAAGCCGCGGAGGCCTACGAGCAGTACTTC CASSQAAEAYEQYF
. . TRBJ2-7 TRBV2 TGTGCCAGCAGCAGGACGCTCCTCTACGAGCAGTACTTC CASSRTLLYEQYF
TRBD2 . TRBJ2-1 TRBV27 TGTGCCAGCAGACCCGGGACTAGCAGTTACAATGAGCAGTTCTTC CASRPGTSSYNEQFF
. . TRBJ2-1 TRBV7-2 TGTGCCAGCAGCTTTACCTACAATGAGCAGTTCTTC CASSFTYNEQFF
. . TRBJ2-7 TRBV12-3/TRBV12-4 TGTGCCAGCAGTTTAAAGGGCGAGCAGTACTTC CASSLKGEQYF
TRBD2 . TRBJ2-7 TRBV6-2/TRBV6-3 TGTGCCAGCAGCGGAGCGGGAGCGGGAGGCGAGCAGTACTTC CASSGAGAGGEQYF
. once TRBJ1-3 TRBV6-6 TGTGCCAGCAGCCGACAGTCTGGAAACACCATATATTTT CASSRQSGNTIYF
TRBD2 . TRBJ2-1 TRBV5-1 TGCGCCAGCCTCCGGGACTACGCGGACAATGAGCAGTTCTTC CASLRDYADNEQFF
TRBD1 . TRBJ2-7 TRBV28 TGTGCCAGCAACAAGATCGGACAGGGTGACTACGAGCAGTACTTC CASNKIGQGDYEQYF
TRBD2 . TRBJ2-5 TRBV29-1 TGCAGCGTTGTTGAACTAGCGGGAGGGCCGGTCAACTTC CSVVELAGGPVNF
. few TRBJ2-2 TRBV7-9 TGTGCCAGCAGCTTTCCCGGAACCGGGGAGCTGTTTTTT CASSFPGTGELFF
. . TRBJ2-5 TRBV28 TGTGCCAGCAGTTTACTAGCGCCAGAGACCCAGTACTTC CASSLLAPETQYF
. . TRBJ2-1 TRBV7-6 TGTGCCAGCAGCTTTCCTCCTGAGCAGTTCTTC CASSFPPEQFF
. . TRBJ2-2 TRBV12-3/TRBV12-4 TGTGCCACCAGGAGGGGGGGAGACACCGGGGAGCTGTTTTTT CATRRGGDTGELFF
TRBD1 . TRBJ2-2 TRBV4-1 TGCGCCAGCAGCCGCGCGACAGGGGGGGACACCGGGGAGCTGTTTTTT CASSRATGGDTGELFF
. . TRBJ1-1 TRBV20-1 TGCAGTGCTATGCCCGGGGGGTGGACTGAAGCTTTCTTT CSAMPGGWTEAFF
TRBD1 . TRBJ1-1 TRBV5-1 TGCGCCAGCAGCTCTGTCCCGGGACAGGGATTGAGCACTGAAGCTTTCTTT CASSSVPGQGLSTEAFF
. . TRBJ1-2 TRBV28 TGTGCCAGCGCCCTAGGCAGGGTAGGTGGCTACACCTTC CASALGRVGGYTF
. few TRBJ2-1 TRBV28 TGTGCCAGCAGTTCTTCAGGGCCTCTATCCTACAATGAGCAGTTCTTC CASSSSGPLSYNEQFF
TRBD1 . TRBJ1-1 TRBV10-3 TGTGCCGCCCAGACAGGGGGCTACACTGAAGCTTTCTTT CAAQTGGYTEAFF
. . TRBJ2-2 TRBV6-2/TRBV6-3 TGTGCCATCCGCAGATACACCGGGGAGCTGTTTTTT CAIRRYTGELFF
TRBD1 . TRBJ1-2 TRBV7-9 TGTGCCAGCAGCTTATGGGACAGGGGTGGCTATGGCTACACCTTC CASSLWDRGGYGYTF
. . TRBJ1-1 TRBV10-3 TGTGCCATCAACGGACAAATCGACCGCACTGAAGCTTTCTTT CAINGQIDRTEAFF
TRBD1 . TRBJ1-6 TRBV29-1 TGCAGCGTTCGGACAGGGAATAATTCACCCCTCCACTTT CSVRTGNNSPLHF
. . TRBJ1-5 TRBV6-5 TGTGCCAGCAGTTACTCTGGGGAGAACAATCAGCCCCAGCATTTT CASSYSGENNQPQHF
. . TRBJ2-4 TRBV7-2 TGTGCCAGCAGCCCGGGGGACAGTATAGCCAAAAACATTCAGTACTTC CASSPGDSIAKNIQYF
. . TRBJ1-5 TRBV12-3/TRBV12-4 TGTGCCAGCAGTTTATATGAGAATCAGCCCCAGCATTTT CASSLYENQPQHF
. . TRBJ2-1 TRBV29-1 TGCAGCGTTAGTCCTAGCTCCTACAATGAGCAGTTCTTC CSVSPSSYNEQFF
TRBD2 . TRBJ2-5 TRBV25-1 TGTGCCAGCAGTGGCGGGGTGACTAGCGCTCCGGAGACCCAGTACTTC CASSGGVTSAPETQYF
TRBD1 . TRBJ2-7 TRBV2 TGTGCCAGCCGTGACAGGGCGGGCCCCTACGAGCAGTACTTC CASRDRAGPYEQYF
. . TRBJ1-2 TRBV5-1 TGCGCCAGCAGCTTGACGACTTTTGGCTATGGCTACACCTTC CASSLTTFGYGYTF
TRBD2 . TRBJ2-6 TRBV20-1 TGCAGTGCGAAGCGGGGGAGCTCTGGGGCCAACGTCCTGACTTTC CSAKRGSSGANVLTF
. . TRBJ2-3 TRBV20-1 TGCAGTGCTAGAGGGGGGAGTAGTAGCACAGATACGCAGTATTTT CSARGGSSSTDTQYF
. . TRBJ2-1 TRBV20-1 TGCAGTGCTAGAGACGTCGCGGGCTCCTACAATGAGCAGTTCTTC CSARDVAGSYNEQFF
. . TRBJ1-1 TRBV29-1 TGCAGTCACTGGGTGGGGCCGGGGAACACTGAAGCTTTCTTT CSHWVGPGNTEAFF
. . TRBJ2-1 TRBV27 TGTGCCAGCACTCAGCGGGTGGGCTCCTACAATGAGCAGTTCTTC CASTQRVGSYNEQFF